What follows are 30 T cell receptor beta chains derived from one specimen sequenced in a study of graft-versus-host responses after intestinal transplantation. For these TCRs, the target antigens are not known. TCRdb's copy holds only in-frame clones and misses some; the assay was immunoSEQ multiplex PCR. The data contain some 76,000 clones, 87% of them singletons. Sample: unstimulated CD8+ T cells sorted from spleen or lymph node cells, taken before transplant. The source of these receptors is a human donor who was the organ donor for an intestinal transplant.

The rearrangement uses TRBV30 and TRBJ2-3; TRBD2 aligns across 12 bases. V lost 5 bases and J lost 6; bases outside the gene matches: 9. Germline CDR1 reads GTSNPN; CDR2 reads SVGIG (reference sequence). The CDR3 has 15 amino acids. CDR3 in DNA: TGTGCCTGGGAGCTAGCGGGGGGGCCTCTCGATACGCAGTATTTT. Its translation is CAWELAGGPLDTQYF.

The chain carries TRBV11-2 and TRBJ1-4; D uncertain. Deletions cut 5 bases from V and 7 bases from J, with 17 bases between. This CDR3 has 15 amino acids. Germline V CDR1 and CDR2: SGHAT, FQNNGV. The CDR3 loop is CASSSDPSPGEKLFF. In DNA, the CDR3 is TGTGCCAGCAGCAGTGACCCATCCCCAGGTGAAAAACTGTTTTTT.

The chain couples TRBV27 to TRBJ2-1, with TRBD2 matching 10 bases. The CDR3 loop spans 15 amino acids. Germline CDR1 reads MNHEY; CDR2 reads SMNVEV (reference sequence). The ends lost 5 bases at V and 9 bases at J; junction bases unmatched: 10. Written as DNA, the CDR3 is TGTGCCAGCAGTGTTCCAGCGGGGGGGAGGTCTGAGCAGTTCTTC. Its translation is CASSVPAGGRSEQFF.

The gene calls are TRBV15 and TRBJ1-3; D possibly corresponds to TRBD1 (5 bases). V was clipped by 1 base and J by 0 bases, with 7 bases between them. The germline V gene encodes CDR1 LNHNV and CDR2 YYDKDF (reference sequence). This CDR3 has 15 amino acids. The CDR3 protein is CATSRGRDSGNTIYF. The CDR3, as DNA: TGTGCCACCAGCAGAGGCAGGGACTCTGGAAACACCATATATTTT.

The CDR3 spells CASSQNSYNSPLHF. The CDR3 DNA reads TGCGCCAGCAGCCAAAACTCCTATAATTCACCCCTCCACTTT. The V and J genes are TRBV4-1 and TRBJ1-6; no clear D. CDR1 is MGHRA, CDR2 YSYEKL, per germline. CDR3 length equals 14 residues. The V and J ends lost 2 bases and 0 bases respectively, with 2 bases between them.

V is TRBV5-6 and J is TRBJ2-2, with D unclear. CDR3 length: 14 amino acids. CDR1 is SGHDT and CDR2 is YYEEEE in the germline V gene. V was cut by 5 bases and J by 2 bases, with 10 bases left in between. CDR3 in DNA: TGTGCCAGCAGAGGGAAACTTAACACCGGGGAGCTGTTTTTT. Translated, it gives CASRGKLNTGELFF.

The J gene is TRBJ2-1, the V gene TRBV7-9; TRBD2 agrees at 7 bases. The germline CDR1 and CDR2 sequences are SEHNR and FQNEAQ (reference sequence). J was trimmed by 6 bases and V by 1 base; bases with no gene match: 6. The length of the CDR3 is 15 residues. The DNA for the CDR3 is TGTGCCAGCAGCTTAGTAGAGCGGGGAACCAATGAGCAGTTCTTC. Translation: CASSLVERGTNEQFF.

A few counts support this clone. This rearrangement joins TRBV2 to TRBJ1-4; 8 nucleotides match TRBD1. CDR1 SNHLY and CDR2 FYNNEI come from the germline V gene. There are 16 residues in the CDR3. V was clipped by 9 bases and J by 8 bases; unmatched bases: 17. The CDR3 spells CASLQKIGQGREKLFF. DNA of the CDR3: TGTGCCAGTCTACAAAAGATAGGACAGGGCCGCGAAAAACTGTTTTTT. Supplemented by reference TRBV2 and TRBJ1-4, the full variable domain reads EPEVTQTPSHQVTQMGQEVILRCVPISNHLYFYWYRQILGQKVEFLVSFYNNEISEKSEIFDDQFSVERPDGSNFTLKIRSTKLEDSAMYFCASLQKIGQGREKLFFGSGTQLSVL.

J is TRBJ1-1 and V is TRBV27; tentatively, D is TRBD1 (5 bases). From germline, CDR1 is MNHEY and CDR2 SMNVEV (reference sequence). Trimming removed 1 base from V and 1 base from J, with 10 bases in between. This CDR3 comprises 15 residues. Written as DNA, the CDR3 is TGTGCCAGCAGTTTATTAGCAGGGACGAACACTGAAGCTTTCTTT. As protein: CASSLLAGTNTEAFF.

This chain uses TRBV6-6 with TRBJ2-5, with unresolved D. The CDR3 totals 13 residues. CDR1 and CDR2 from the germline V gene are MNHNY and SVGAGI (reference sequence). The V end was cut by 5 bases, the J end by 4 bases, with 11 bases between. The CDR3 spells CASSQRSSETQYF. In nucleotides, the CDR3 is TGTGCCAGCAGTCAACGCAGTTCAGAGACCCAGTACTTC.

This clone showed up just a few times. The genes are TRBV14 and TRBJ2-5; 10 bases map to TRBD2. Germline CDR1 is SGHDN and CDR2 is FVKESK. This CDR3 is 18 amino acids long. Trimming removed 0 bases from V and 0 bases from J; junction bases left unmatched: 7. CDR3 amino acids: CASSQETLAGVYQETQYF. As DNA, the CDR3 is TGTGCCAGCAGCCAAGAAACTCTAGCGGGGGTTTACCAAGAGACCCAGTACTTC.

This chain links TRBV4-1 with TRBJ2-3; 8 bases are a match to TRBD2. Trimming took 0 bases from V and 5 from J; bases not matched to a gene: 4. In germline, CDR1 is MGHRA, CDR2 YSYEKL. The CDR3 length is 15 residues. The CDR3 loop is CASSQDQRGQDTQYF. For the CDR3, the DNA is TGCGCCAGCAGCCAAGACCAGCGGGGGCAAGATACGCAGTATTTT.

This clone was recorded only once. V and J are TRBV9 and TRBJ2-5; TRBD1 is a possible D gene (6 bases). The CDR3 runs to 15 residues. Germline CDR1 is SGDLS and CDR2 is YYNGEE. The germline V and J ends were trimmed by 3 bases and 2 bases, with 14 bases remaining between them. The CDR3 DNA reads TGTGCCAGCAGCGCGGGACATTTATTACAAGAGACCCAGTACTTC. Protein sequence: CASSAGHLLQETQYF.

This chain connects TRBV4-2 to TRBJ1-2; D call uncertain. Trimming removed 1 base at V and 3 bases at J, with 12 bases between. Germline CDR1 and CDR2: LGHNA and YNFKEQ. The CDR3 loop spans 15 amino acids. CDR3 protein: CASSQGETSYYGYTF. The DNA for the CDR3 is TGTGCCAGCAGCCAAGGGGAGACAAGCTACTATGGCTACACCTTC.

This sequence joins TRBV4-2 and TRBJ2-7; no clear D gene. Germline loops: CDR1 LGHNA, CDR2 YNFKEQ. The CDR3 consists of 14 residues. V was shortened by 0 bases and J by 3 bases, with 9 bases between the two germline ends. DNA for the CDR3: TGTGCCAGCAGCCAAGATCGGCCCATCTACGAGCAGTACTTC. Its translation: CASSQDRPIYEQYF.

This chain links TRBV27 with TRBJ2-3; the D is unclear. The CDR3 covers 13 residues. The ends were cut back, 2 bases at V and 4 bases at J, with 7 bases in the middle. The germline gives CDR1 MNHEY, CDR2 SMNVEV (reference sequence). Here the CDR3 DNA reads TGTGCCAGCAGTTTAATAGAGGCAGATACGCAGTATTTT. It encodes CASSLIEADTQYF.

The CDR3 reads CASSETVAGANVLTF. CDR3 nucleotides: TGTGCCAGCAGTGAGACAGTCGCTGGGGCCAACGTCCTGACTTTC. The chain combines TRBV6-1 with TRBJ2-6, with D perhaps TRBD1 (5 bases). This CDR3 has 15 amino acids. Trimming pared 3 bases from V and 2 bases from J, leaving 8 bases between. CDR1 is MNHNS, CDR2 SASEGT, per germline.

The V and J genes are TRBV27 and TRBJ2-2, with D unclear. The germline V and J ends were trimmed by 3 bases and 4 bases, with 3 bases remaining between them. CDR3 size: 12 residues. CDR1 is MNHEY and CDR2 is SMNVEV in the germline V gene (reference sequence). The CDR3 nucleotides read TGTGCCAGCAGTTTCGTCACCGGGGAGCTGTTTTTT. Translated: CASSFVTGELFF.

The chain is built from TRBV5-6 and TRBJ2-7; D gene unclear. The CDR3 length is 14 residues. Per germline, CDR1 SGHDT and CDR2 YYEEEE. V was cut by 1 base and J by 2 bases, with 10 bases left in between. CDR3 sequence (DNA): TGTGCCAGCAGCTTGTTGTTCGCTGCCTACGAGCAGTACTTC. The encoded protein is CASSLLFAAYEQYF. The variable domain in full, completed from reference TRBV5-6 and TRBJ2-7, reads DAGVTQSPTHLIKTRGQQVTLRCSPKSGHDTVSWYQQALGQGPQFIFQYYEEEERQRGNFPDRFSGHQFPNYSSELNVNALLLGDSALYLCASSLLFAAYEQYFGPGTRLTVT.

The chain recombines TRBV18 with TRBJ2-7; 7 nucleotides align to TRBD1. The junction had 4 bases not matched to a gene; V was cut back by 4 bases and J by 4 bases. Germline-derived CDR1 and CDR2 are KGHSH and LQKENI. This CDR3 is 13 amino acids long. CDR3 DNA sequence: TGTGCCAGCTCACTTGGGACAGCTTACGAGCAGTACTTC. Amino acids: CASSLGTAYEQYF.

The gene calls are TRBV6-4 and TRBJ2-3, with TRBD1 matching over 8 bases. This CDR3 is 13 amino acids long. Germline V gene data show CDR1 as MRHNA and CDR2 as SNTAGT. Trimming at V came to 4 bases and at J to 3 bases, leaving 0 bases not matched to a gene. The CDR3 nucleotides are TGTGCCAGCAGTGGGACAGGGACAGATACGCAGTATTTT. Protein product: CASSGTGTDTQYF.

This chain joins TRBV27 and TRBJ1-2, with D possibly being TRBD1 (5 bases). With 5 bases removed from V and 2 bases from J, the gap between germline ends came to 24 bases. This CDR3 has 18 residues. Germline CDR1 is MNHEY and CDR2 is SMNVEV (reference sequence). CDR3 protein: CASSHNSYPGRENYGYTF. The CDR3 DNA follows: TGTGCCAGCAGTCACAATTCTTACCCGGGACGGGAAAACTATGGCTACACCTTC.

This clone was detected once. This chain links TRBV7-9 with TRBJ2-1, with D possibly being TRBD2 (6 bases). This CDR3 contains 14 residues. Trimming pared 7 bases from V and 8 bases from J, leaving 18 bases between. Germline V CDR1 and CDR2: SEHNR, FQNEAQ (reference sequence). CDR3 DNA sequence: TGTGCCAGCACCGTGTCAGGGAGGATCGATGAGCAGTTCTTC. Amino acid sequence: CASTVSGRIDEQFF. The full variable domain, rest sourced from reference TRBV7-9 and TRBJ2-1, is DTGVSQNPRHKITKRGQNVTFRCDPISEHNRLYWYRQTLGQGPEFLTYFQNEAQLEKSRLLSDRFSAERPKGSFSTLEIQRTEQGDSAMYLCASTVSGRIDEQFFGPGTRLTVL.

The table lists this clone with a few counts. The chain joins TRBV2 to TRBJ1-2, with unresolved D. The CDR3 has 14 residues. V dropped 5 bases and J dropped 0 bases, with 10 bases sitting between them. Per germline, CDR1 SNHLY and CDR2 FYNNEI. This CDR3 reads CASSWAATNYGYTF. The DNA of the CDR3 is TGTGCCAGCAGTTGGGCAGCTACTAACTATGGCTACACCTTC.

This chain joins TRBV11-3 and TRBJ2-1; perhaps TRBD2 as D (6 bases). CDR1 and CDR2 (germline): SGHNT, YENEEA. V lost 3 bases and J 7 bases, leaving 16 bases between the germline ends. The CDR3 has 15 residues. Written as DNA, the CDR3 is TGTGCCAGCAGCTTTCTGGCGGGGCCGGGGAATGAGCAGTTCTTC. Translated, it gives CASSFLAGPGNEQFF. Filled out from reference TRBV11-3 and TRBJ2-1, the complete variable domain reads EAGVVQSPRYKIIEKKQPVAFWCNPISGHNTLYWYLQNLGQGPELLIRYENEEAVDDSQLPKDRFSAERLKGVDSTLKIQPAELGDSAVYLCASSFLAGPGNEQFFGPGTRLTVL.

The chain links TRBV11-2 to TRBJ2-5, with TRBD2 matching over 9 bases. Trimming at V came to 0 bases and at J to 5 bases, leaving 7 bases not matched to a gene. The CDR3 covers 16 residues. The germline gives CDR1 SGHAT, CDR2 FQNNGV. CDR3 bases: TGTGCCAGCAGCTTAGAGTTGGGCGGGGGGGCGGAGACCCAGTACTTC. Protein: CASSLELGGGAETQYF.

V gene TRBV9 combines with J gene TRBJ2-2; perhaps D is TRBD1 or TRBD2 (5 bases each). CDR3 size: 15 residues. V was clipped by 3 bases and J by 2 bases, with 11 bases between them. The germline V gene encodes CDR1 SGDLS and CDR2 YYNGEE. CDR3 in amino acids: CASSAGLLNTGELFF. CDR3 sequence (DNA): TGTGCCAGCAGCGCGGGGCTTCTAAACACCGGGGAGCTGTTTTTT.

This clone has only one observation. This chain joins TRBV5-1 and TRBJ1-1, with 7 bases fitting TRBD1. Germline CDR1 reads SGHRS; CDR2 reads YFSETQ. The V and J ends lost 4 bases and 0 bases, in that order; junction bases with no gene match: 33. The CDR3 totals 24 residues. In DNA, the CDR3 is TGCGCCAGCAGCCGACGCTTCCGGTCGTGGGACAGTTTTTCCCCTTGGGGGATGAACACTGAAGCTTTCTTT. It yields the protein CASSRRFRSWDSFSPWGMNTEAFF.

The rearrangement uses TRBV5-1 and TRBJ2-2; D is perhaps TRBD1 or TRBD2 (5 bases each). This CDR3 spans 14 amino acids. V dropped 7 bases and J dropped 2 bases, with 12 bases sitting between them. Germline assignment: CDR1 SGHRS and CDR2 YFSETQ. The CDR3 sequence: CASWDRDNTGELFF. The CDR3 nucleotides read TGCGCCAGCTGGGATAGGGACAACACCGGGGAGCTGTTTTTT.

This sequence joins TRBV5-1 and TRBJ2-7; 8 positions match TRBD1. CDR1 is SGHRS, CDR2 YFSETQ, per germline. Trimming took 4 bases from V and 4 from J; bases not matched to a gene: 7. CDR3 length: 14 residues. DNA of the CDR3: TGCGCCAGCAGCCTGGACAGGGCGGGATACGAGCAGTACTTC. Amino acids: CASSLDRAGYEQYF.